This T cell receptor (beta chain) appears in the sequencing data of a study of identical twins. Donors were all healthy Caucasians. TCRdb fed the 5' RACE reads into MiXCR, producing one record per CDR3 protein. Of under 300,000 distinct CDR3 sequences listed, over 5% were seen once; the top ten hold roughly 15%. This CDR3 has 15 amino acids. V lost 3 bases, J lost 0 bases, and 3 bases stayed unmatched. Looked up from germline, CDR1 is SGHKS and CDR2 is YYEKEE (reference sequence). These data were also reused for a study on T cells expressing NK-cell markers. That source notes: It remained uncertain whether the expanded NKG2C+ T cell clones were specific for HCMV antigens.

This chain joins TRBV5-5 and TRBJ2-3, with 8 positions matching TRBD1. The material sequenced was CD8+ T cells sorted from blood. This receptor was obtained from a woman under 30 in good health. The CDR3: CASSWTGPSTDTQYF. In DNA form, the CDR3 reads TGTGCCAGCAGCTGGACAGGGCCTAGCACAGATACGCAGTATTTT.